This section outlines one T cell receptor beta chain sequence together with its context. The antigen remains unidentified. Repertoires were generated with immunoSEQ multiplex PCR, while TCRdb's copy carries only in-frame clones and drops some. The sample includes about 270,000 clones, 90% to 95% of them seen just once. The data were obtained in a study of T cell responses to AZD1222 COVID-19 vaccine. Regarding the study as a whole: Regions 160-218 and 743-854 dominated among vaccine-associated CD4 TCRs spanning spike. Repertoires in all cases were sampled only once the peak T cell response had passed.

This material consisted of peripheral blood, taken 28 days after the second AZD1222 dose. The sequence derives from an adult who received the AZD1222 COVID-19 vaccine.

The CDR3 DNA is TGTGCCAGCAGCCGTGGGACAGGGGGCTGGGAAAAACTGTTTTTT. Translating it yields CASSRGTGGWEKLFF. The chain employs TRBV27 and TRBJ1-4, with 12 nucleotides matching TRBD1. The ends lost 6 bases at V and 8 bases at J; junction bases unmatched: 7. The germline V gene encodes CDR1 MNHEY and CDR2 SMNVEV (reference sequence). The CDR3 covers 15 residues.